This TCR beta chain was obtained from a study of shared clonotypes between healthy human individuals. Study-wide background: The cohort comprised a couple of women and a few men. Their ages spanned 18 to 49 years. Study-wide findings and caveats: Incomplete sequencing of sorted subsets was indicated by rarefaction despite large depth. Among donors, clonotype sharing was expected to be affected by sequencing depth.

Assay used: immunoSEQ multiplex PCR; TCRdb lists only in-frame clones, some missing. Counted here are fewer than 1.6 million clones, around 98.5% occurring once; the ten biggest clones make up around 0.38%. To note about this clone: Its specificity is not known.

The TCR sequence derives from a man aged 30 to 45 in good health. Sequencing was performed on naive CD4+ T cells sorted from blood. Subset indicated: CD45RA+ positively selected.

CDR3 region: CASSFTGFNEQFF. Here the CDR3 DNA reads TGTGCCAGCAGCTTCACAGGATTCAATGAGCAGTTCTTC. This chain joins TRBV7-9 and TRBJ2-1, with D possibly being TRBD1 (5 bases). The ends were cut back, 3 bases at V and 6 bases at J, with 9 bases in the middle. Germline lookup yields CDR1 SEHNR and CDR2 FQNEAQ (reference sequence). The CDR3 is 13 amino acids.